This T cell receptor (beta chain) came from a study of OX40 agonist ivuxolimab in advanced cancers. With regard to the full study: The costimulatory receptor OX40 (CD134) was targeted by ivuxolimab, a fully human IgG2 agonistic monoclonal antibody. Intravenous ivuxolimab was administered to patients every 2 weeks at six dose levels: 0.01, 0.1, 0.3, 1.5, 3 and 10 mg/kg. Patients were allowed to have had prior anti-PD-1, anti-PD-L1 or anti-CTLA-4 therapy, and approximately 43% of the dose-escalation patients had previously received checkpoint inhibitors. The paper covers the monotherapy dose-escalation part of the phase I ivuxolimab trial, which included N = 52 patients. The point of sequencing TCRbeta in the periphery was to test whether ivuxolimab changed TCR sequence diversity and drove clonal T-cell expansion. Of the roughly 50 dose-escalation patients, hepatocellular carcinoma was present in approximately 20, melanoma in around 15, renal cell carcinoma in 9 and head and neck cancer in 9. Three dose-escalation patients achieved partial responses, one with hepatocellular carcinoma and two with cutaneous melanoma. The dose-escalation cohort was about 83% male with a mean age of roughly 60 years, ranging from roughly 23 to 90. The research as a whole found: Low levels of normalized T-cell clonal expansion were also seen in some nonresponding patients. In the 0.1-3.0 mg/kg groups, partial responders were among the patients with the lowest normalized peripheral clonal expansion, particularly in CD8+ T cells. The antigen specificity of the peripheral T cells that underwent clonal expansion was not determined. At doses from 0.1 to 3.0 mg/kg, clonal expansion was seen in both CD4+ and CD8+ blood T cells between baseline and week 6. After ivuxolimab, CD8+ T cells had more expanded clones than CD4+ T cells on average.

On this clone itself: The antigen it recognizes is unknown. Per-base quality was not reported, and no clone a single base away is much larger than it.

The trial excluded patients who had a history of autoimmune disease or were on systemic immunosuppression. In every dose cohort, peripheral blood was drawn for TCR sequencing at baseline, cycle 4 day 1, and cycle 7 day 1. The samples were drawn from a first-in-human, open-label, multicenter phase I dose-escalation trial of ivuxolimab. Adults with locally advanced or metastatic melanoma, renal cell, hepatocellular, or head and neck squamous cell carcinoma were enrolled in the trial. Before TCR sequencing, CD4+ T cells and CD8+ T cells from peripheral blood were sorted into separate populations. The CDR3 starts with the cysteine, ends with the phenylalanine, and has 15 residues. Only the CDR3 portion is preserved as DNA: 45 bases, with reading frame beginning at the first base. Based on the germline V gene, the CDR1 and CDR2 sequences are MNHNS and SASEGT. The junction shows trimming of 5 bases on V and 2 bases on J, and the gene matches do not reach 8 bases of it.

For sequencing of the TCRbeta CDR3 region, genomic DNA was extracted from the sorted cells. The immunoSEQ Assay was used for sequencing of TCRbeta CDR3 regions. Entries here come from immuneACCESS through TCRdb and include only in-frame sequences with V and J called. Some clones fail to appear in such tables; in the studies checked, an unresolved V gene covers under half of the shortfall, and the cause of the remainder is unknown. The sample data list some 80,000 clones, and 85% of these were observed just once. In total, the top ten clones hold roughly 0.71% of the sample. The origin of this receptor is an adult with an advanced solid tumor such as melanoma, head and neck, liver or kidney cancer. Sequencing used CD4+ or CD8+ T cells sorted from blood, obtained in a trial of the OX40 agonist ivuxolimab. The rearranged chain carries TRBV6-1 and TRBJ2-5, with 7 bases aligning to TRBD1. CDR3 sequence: CASSRRQGRQETQYF. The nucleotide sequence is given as TGTGCCAGCAGTCGAAGACAGGGACGGCAAGAGACCCAGTACTTC.